The entry that follows covers one T cell receptor beta chain sequence. Method: immunoSEQ multiplex PCR; TCRdb's copy keeps in-frame clones and lacks some. Here the sample spans some 30,000 clones, 74% being singletons. The data belong to a study of OX40 agonist ivuxolimab in advanced cancers. Turning to the study itself: Ivuxolimab, which patients received intravenously every 2 weeks, was dosed at 0.01 to 10 mg/kg.

Trimming stripped 8 bases from V and 1 base from J, with 16 bases between. This CDR3 spans 14 amino acids. Patients were ineligible given autoimmune disease history or systemic immunosuppression. At cycle 4 day 1, cycle 7 day 1, and baseline, blood was sampled. V and J are TRBV5-3 and TRBJ2-7; either TRBD1 or TRBD2 may fit D (5 bases each). TRBV5-3 is an ORF, and what it does is uncertain. This sample comprised CD4+ or CD8+ T cells sorted from blood, obtained in a trial of the OX40 agonist ivuxolimab. The receptor was isolated from an adult with an advanced solid tumor such as melanoma, head and neck, liver or kidney cancer. Here the CDR3 DNA reads TGTGCCAGCAGCACGGGACCTCCTTCCTACGAGCAGTACGTC. Its translation: CASSTGPPSYEQYV.